These 25 T cell receptor beta chains were all obtained from the same sample, sequenced in a study of T-cell memory formation after mild COVID-19. In TCRdb, the 5' RACE reads were re-called with MiXCR into one record per CDR3 protein. The sample yields fewer than 95,000 distinct CDR3 sequences, about 16% seen once. Sequenced: PBMCs or a T cell subset sorted from them (not recorded which). The origin of the receptors is a man younger than 35 who had mild COVID-19 (a few samples of this study predate the infection). Cell type and time point are not known.

The rearrangement uses TRBV3-1 and TRBJ2-3; TRBD2 agrees at 8 bases. Germline CDR1 LGHDT, CDR2 YNNKEL (reference sequence). CDR3 length: 17 amino acids. V dropped 0 bases and J dropped 3; count of bases not matched to a gene: 8. This CDR3 is CASSQDTYRGGTDTQYF. CDR3 nucleotides: TGTGCCAGCAGCCAAGATACTTATCGGGGGGGAACAGATACGCAGTATTTT.

This chain links TRBV21-1 with TRBJ1-1; the table's D call, TRBD1, has no DNA check behind it. TRBV21-1 is shown as a pseudogene. CDR3 length: 16 residues. Here the CDR3 DNA reads TGTGCCAGCATAAACCCCCCTCGGGGGACGGGTACTGAAGCTTTCTTT. Amino acid sequence: CASINPPRGTGTEAFF.

This clonotype has a handful of counts. The V gene is TRBV5-4, the J gene TRBJ2-3, with 8 nucleotides matching TRBD2. The ends lost 2 bases at V and 2 bases at J; junction bases unmatched: 10. Germline CDR1 reads SGHNT; CDR2 reads YYREEE (reference sequence). The CDR3 spans 17 residues. In DNA form, the CDR3 reads TGTGCCAGCAGCTTAGCACCCGCGGGGGGTCCCACAGATACGCAGTATTTT. This translates into CASSLAPAGGPTDTQYF.

This clonotype was observed a few times. This chain joins TRBV6-2 or TRBV6-3 and TRBJ2-1; no clear D. This CDR3 contains 11 residues. V was pared by 2 bases and J by 7 bases, with 3 bases between. Germline values: CDR1 MNHEY, CDR2 SVGEGT. The chain's CDR3 is CASSYANEQFF. DNA of the CDR3: TGTGCCAGCAGTTACGCTAATGAGCAGTTCTTC.

This clonotype was picked up a small number of times. The J gene is TRBJ1-2, the V gene TRBV29-1; no reliable D call. Trimming removed 4 bases from V and 0 bases from J, with 9 bases in between. The CDR3 runs 13 residues. The V gene's germline CDR1 is SQVTM and CDR2 ANQGSEA. The CDR3 DNA sequence: TGCAGCGTTGTCCAGGCCGCTAACTATGGCTACACCTTC. Its translation: CSVVQAANYGYTF.

The genes are TRBV29-1 and TRBJ2-5; D uncertain. Trimming shortened V by 7 bases and J by 2 bases, and 14 bases separated the two germline ends. Germline-derived CDR1 and CDR2 are SQVTM and ANQGSEA. The CDR3 totals 13 residues. CDR3 DNA sequence: TGCAGCGCCCCCGGTACAGCGCAAGAGACCCAGTACTTC. It encodes CSAPGTAQETQYF. Full variable domain (remainder filled in from reference TRBV29-1 and TRBJ2-5): SAVISQKPSRDICQRGTSLTIQCQVDSQVTMMFWYRQQPGQSLTLIATANQGSEATYESGFVIDKFPISRPNLTFSTLTVSNMSPEDSSIYLCSAPGTAQETQYFGPGTRLLVL.

J is TRBJ2-6 and V is TRBV6-2 or TRBV6-3, with D uncertain. CDR1 is MNHEY, CDR2 SVGEGT, per germline. Trimming removed 5 bases from V and 1 base from J, with 9 bases in between. The length of the CDR3 is 15 residues. The CDR3 coding sequence is TGTGCCAGCAGTCCTGAGTTGTCTGGGGCCAACGTCCTGACTTTC. This codes for CASSPELSGANVLTF.

The chain joins TRBV27 to TRBJ1-2; D is unclear. The CDR3 totals 14 residues. V was trimmed by 0 bases and J by 1 base, leaving 6 bases between them. Germline V lookup: CDR1 MNHEY, CDR2 SMNVEV (reference sequence). CDR3 sequence: CASSLSTGNYGYTF. The CDR3 DNA reads TGTGCCAGCAGTTTATCGACTGGTAACTATGGCTACACCTTC.

The chain employs TRBV4-1 and TRBJ1-1; D is uncertain. The CDR3 length is 14 residues. Trimming took 3 bases from V and 0 from J, leaving 8 bases between them. The germline V gene has CDR1 MGHRA and CDR2 YSYEKL. CDR3 region: CASSQREVNTEAFF. For the CDR3, the DNA is TGCGCCAGCAGCCAGAGGGAGGTGAACACTGAAGCTTTCTTT.

This chain links TRBV29-1 with TRBJ2-3, with 9 nucleotides matching TRBD2. CDR1 and CDR2 from the germline V gene are SQVTM and ANQGSEA. This CDR3 region has 13 residues. V was clipped by 4 bases and J by 6 bases; unmatched bases: 5. The CDR3: CSVVAGALDTQYF. For the CDR3, the DNA is TGCAGCGTTGTAGCGGGGGCCCTTGATACGCAGTATTTT.

J is TRBJ1-2 and V is TRBV12-3 or TRBV12-4; 9 bases align to TRBD1. The CDR3 is made up of 12 amino acids. Germline trimming cut 6 bases from V and 7 bases from J; bases unmatched to any gene: 3. CDR3 sequence (DNA): TGTGCCAGCAGCAGGACAGGGGCTGGCTACACCTTC. As protein: CASSRTGAGYTF.

This clonotype has only a few counts. CDR3 in DNA: TGTGCCAGCAGAGAGACTAGCGGGGGTCCCGGGGAGCTGTTTTTT. Translation: CASRETSGGPGELFF. The chain is built from TRBV6-5 and TRBJ2-2, with 12 bases matching TRBD2. The CDR3 length is 15 residues. Germline V gives CDR1 MNHEY, CDR2 SVGAGI. V was clipped by 6 bases and J by 6 bases; unmatched bases: 5.

This clonotype was counted only a few times. The chain employs TRBV30 and TRBJ2-7; D unclear. V lost 0 bases to trimming and J lost 1 base, with 7 bases between them. This CDR3 has 13 amino acids. Germline-derived CDR1 and CDR2 are GTSNPN and SVGIG (reference sequence). The CDR3 nucleotides read TGTGCCTGGAGTGTGGGCCTATCCTACGAGCAGTACTTC. Translated, it gives CAWSVGLSYEQYF.

V usage is TRBV30 and J usage is TRBJ1-5; 8 nucleotides align to TRBD1. Losses at the gene ends were 5 bases for V and 8 bases for J; bases not matched to a gene: 11. The CDR3 contains 14 residues. Germline V gene sequence: CDR1 GTSNPN, CDR2 SVGIG (reference sequence). The CDR3 sequence is CAWDRQGAREPQHF. The CDR3 DNA reads as TGTGCCTGGGATCGGCAGGGGGCGAGGGAGCCCCAGCATTTT.

The chain is built from TRBV5-1 and TRBJ2-3, with 12 bases that match TRBD2. The length of the CDR3 is 15 residues. Trimming at V came to 3 bases and at J to 6 bases, leaving 5 bases not matched to a gene. Germline V gene data show CDR1 as SGHRS and CDR2 as YFSETQ. The CDR3 protein is CASSWATSGGDTQYF. CDR3 DNA: TGCGCCAGCAGCTGGGCGACTAGCGGGGGTGATACGCAGTATTTT.

The gene calls are TRBV6-2 or TRBV6-3 and TRBJ2-7, with 11 positions matching TRBD2. Germline V gene lookup returns CDR1 MNHEY and CDR2 SVGEGT. Unmatched junction bases numbered 4, after V lost 4 bases and J lost 5 bases. The CDR3 is 14 residues long. The CDR3 sequence: CASSFTGLADEQYV. The CDR3 bases are TGTGCCAGCAGTTTCACGGGACTAGCGGACGAGCAGTACGTC.

This clonotype was seen only a few times. The genes are TRBV20-1 and TRBJ2-7; tentative D call: TRBD1 (6 bases). Trimming took 0 bases from V and 0 from J, leaving 12 bases between them. This CDR3 contains 15 residues. The germline gives CDR1 DFQATT, CDR2 SNEGSKA (reference sequence). Here the CDR3 reads CSARDMTGNSYEQYF. In DNA form, the CDR3 reads TGCAGTGCTAGAGATATGACAGGTAACTCCTACGAGCAGTACTTC.

In its sample, this clonotype was seen a few times. The rearrangement joins TRBV5-6 to TRBJ2-3, with D unclear. This CDR3 contains 13 residues. Germline assignment: CDR1 SGHDT and CDR2 YYEEEE. Deletions cut 2 bases from V and 1 base from J, with 5 bases between. CDR3 loop: CASSFPRTDTQYF. The CDR3 DNA follows: TGTGCCAGCAGCTTCCCTCGCACAGATACGCAGTATTTT.

The chain joins TRBV7-2 to TRBJ2-3, with 10 bases matching TRBD2. CDR3 length: 18 residues. Germline V gene data show CDR1 as SGHTA and CDR2 as FQGNSA. V dropped 5 bases and J dropped 2; count of bases not matched to a gene: 13. The CDR3 sequence is CASSTPGRAGGPTDTQYF. The CDR3 DNA follows: TGTGCCAGCAGCACTCCGGGGCGAGCGGGGGGGCCCACAGATACGCAGTATTTT.

This clonotype was seen only a few times. This chain links TRBV6-5 with TRBJ1-3; 8 bases are a match to TRBD1. This CDR3 region has 17 residues. The trim removed 4 bases at V and 2 bases at J, leaving 10 bases unmatched. Per the germline V gene, CDR1 is MNHEY and CDR2 is SVGAGI. This CDR3 reads CASSSNPSGGTGNTIYF. The CDR3 DNA follows: TGTGCCAGCAGTTCGAACCCCTCAGGGGGCACTGGAAACACCATATATTTT.

The J gene is TRBJ2-7, the V gene TRBV7-2; 12 bases align to TRBD1. Germline V CDR1 and CDR2: SGHTA, FQGNSA. J lost 4 bases, V lost 4 bases, and 5 bases had no gene match. The length of the CDR3 is 15 residues. CDR3 residues: CASSSGDRGRYEQYF. CDR3 nucleotide sequence: TGTGCCAGCAGCTCGGGGGACAGGGGGCGTTACGAGCAGTACTTC.

This clonotype was picked up a small number of times. The chain combines TRBV20-1 with TRBJ2-1; 9 bases are shared with TRBD2. CDR1 and CDR2 (germline): DFQATT, SNEGSKA (reference sequence). The CDR3 totals 14 residues. J lost 6 bases, V lost 3 bases, and 6 bases had no gene match. CDR3 coding DNA: TGCAGTGCTAGCCCTAGCGGGGCCCTCAATGAGCAGTTCTTC. Protein product: CSASPSGALNEQFF.

This clonotype was counted many times. The chain recombines TRBV6-5 with TRBJ1-1, with a weak D call TRBD1 (5 bases). The CDR3 has 13 residues. Trimming took off 0 bases at V and 6 bases at J, with 8 bases between the two ends. Germline V CDR1 and CDR2: MNHEY, SVGAGI. CDR3 in amino acids: CASSYSRVAEAFF. The DNA of the CDR3 is TGTGCCAGCAGTTACTCCAGGGTGGCTGAAGCTTTCTTT.

The gene calls are TRBV4-3 and TRBJ2-1; D gene uncertain. This CDR3 comprises 14 residues. V lost 1 base and J 5 bases, leaving 9 bases between the germline ends. The germline V gene has CDR1 LGHNA and CDR2 YSLEER. The CDR3 here is CASSQGPANNEQFF. The CDR3 DNA reads TGCGCCAGCAGCCAAGGGCCAGCCAACAATGAGCAGTTCTTC.

A few counts support this clonotype. The chain combines TRBV28 with TRBJ2-1; 8 nucleotides agree with TRBD1. Germline values: CDR1 MDHEN, CDR2 SYDVKM. This CDR3 is 14 amino acids long. V shed 2 bases and J 6 bases; nucleotides not matched to a gene: 3. The CDR3 reads CASSLLTGVNEQFF. The CDR3 bases are TGTGCCAGCAGTTTACTGACAGGGGTCAATGAGCAGTTCTTC.